Listed below are T cell receptor beta chains from one sample, sequenced in a study of CD8 T cells in ankylosing spondylitis. In TCRdb, the 5' RACE reads were re-called with MiXCR into one record per CDR3 protein. The sample yields 350,000 to 450,000 distinct CDR3 sequences, 25% to 30% seen once. The sequenced sample was blood, either unsorted or a sorted T cell fraction (not recorded which). These receptor sequences come from a male donor with ankylosing spondylitis. Both conserved end residues are part of each CDR3. A D gene is named only where the DNA matches it firmly. Expanded clones are given a class, and other clones once, few, many or no size at all.

- | TRBJ1-5 | TRBD1 | TRBV7-9 | TGTGCCAGCAGCTTAGAAACAGGGGGAAGTCAGCCCCAGCATTTT | CASSLETGGSQPQHF
- | TRBJ2-5 | TRBD1 | TRBV10-2 | TGCGCCAGCAGTGACTGGGGCAGGGGGTCGGAGACCCAGTACTTC | CASSDWGRGSETQYF
few | TRBJ2-1 | TRBD2 | TRBV12-3/TRBV12-4 | TGTGCCAGCGGACCTCTAGCGGGATGGGGGGGTGAGCAGTTCTTC | CASGPLAGWGGEQFF
- | TRBJ2-3 | TRBD2 | TRBV4-2 | TGTGCCAGCAGCCCCGGGAGGGACACAGATACGCAGTATTTT | CASSPGRDTDTQYF
- | TRBJ1-4 | TRBD1 | TRBV12-3/TRBV12-4 | TGTGCCAGCAGTTTAGGCAGGGGGCGCCCGCATAGTATCAGGGAGTATGAAAAACTGTTTTTT | CASSLGRGRPHSIREYEKLFF
many | TRBJ1-1 | - | TRBV5-1 | TGCGCCAGCAGCTTGGTAGCAGGCACCACTGAAGCTTTCTTT | CASSLVAGTTEAFF
few | TRBJ1-1 | - | TRBV7-9 | TGTGCCAGCAGCTCTCCCTCTGGAGGGAAAGATGAAGCTTTCTTT | CASSSPSGGKDEAFF
few | TRBJ1-1 | - | TRBV12-3/TRBV12-4 | TGTGCCAGCAGTTTATCTATGTTGGGGGCTGGAGCTTTCTTT | CASSLSMLGAGAFF
few | TRBJ2-1 | - | TRBV20-1 | TGCAGTGCTAGAAACGGGAGCTCCTACAATGAGCAGTTCTTC | CSARNGSSYNEQFF
- | TRBJ2-3 | - | TRBV20-1 | TGCAGTGCTAGGGGCTCCGACGGAGATACGCAGTATTTT | CSARGSDGDTQYF
- | TRBJ2-6 | - | TRBV24-1 | TGTGCCACGCAGAGCTCTGGGGCCAACGTCCTGACTTTC | CATQSSGANVLTF
- | TRBJ2-1 | TRBD2 | TRBV24-1 | TGTGCCACCAGTGACGCGGGACTAGCAGACAATGAGCAGTTCTTC | CATSDAGLADNEQFF
few | TRBJ2-5 | - | TRBV27 | TGTGCCAGCAGTTTCCGCTATAGGACCCAGTACTTC | CASSFRYRTQYF
once | TRBJ2-5 | TRBD2 | TRBV3-1 | TGTGCCAGCAGCCAACAAACTAGCGGGAACCAAGAGACCCAGTACTTC | CASSQQTSGNQETQYF
- | TRBJ2-7 | - | TRBV27 | TGTGCCAGCAGTTTGACGGGACGCGGGACCCCCTACGAGCAGTACTTC | CASSLTGRGTPYEQYF
- | TRBJ1-1 | - | TRBV6-1 | TGTGCCAGCAGGGATGAGGGCGGCTATAGCACTGAAGCTTTCTTT | CASRDEGGYSTEAFF
few | TRBJ2-1 | - | TRBV24-1 | TGTGCCACCAGTGATGACAAGTTCCGGACGTGGGGGGATTACAATGAGCAGTTCTTC | CATSDDKFRTWGDYNEQFF
- | TRBJ1-1 | - | TRBV10-1 | TGCGCCAGCAGTAATGCTCCAGGCGGGACTGAAGCTTTCTTT | CASSNAPGGTEAFF
few | TRBJ2-3 | - | TRBV5-1 | TGCGCCAGCAGCTTACCCGCAGATACGCAGTATTTT | CASSLPADTQYF
- | TRBJ1-2 | - | TRBV12-3/TRBV12-4 | TGTGCCAGCAGTTTGGGGGGGCAATCTAACTATGGCTACACCTTC | CASSLGGQSNYGYTF
few | TRBJ2-1 | TRBD2 | TRBV10-3 | TGTGCCACTGAATCCGGGACTAGCGGTTCTTATATCTCCTACAATGAGCAGTTCTTC | CATESGTSGSYISYNEQFF
few | TRBJ2-3 | TRBD1 | TRBV5-6 | TGTGCCAGCAGCTTCTACGAGGACAGGGGAATGGATACGCAGTATTTT | CASSFYEDRGMDTQYF
few | TRBJ2-3 | - | TRBV5-1 | TGCGCCAGCAGCTTGGTCGGATTCACAGATACGCAGTATTTT | CASSLVGFTDTQYF
many | TRBJ1-1 | - | TRBV12-3/TRBV12-4 | TGTGCCAGCACCTCGGGACACGCGAACACTGAAGCTTTCTTT | CASTSGHANTEAFF
- | TRBJ2-3 | - | TRBV7-9 | TGTGCCAGCAGCTTAGCGGGAGATCGGGATACGCAGTATTTT | CASSLAGDRDTQYF
few | TRBJ2-5 | - | TRBV29-1 | TGCAGCGCCGGGGCGGCTCAGGAGACCCAGTACTTC | CSAGAAQETQYF
many | TRBJ1-3 | - | TRBV12-3/TRBV12-4 | TGTGCCAGCAGTTTAGTAGTGGTTGGCTATGGAAACACCATATATTTT | CASSLVVVGYGNTIYF
many | TRBJ2-1 | - | TRBV5-1 | TGCGCCAGCAGCTTGGCAAGCGGACTGACCAACAATGAGCAGTTCTTC | CASSLASGLTNNEQFF
few | TRBJ2-3 | TRBD2 | TRBV12-3/TRBV12-4 | TGTGCCAGCAGCCAACTAGCGGGGTACACAGATACGCAGTATTTT | CASSQLAGYTDTQYF
- | TRBJ2-1 | - | TRBV5-1 | TGCGCCAGCACCATAGGAGGGGGATACAATGAGCAGTTCTTC | CASTIGGGYNEQFF
- | TRBJ2-7 | - | TRBV4-2 | TGTGCCAGCAGCCAACGCGGGACAGAACTCCGGGAGCAGTACTTC | CASSQRGTELREQYF
- | TRBJ2-1 | TRBD2 | TRBV6-4 | TGTGCCAGCAGTGTTGGCGGGAGATCGGAGGAGCAGTTCTTC | CASSVGGRSEEQFF
- | TRBJ2-7 | TRBD1 | TRBV29-1 | TGCAGCGTTGTTCTGCGGACAGGAGAGGAGCAGTACTTC | CSVVLRTGEEQYF
once | TRBJ1-1 | - | TRBV30 | TGTGCCTGGAGTGGACAGGTGAACACTGAAGCTTTCTTT | CAWSGQVNTEAFF
few | TRBJ1-2 | - | TRBV29-1 | TGCAGCGTTGAAGACTCTAACTATGGCTACACCTTC | CSVEDSNYGYTF
- | TRBJ2-2 | - | TRBV24-1 | TGTGCCACCACCGGGGCGGTGAACACCGGGGAGCTGTTTTTT | CATTGAVNTGELFF
- | TRBJ1-4 | - | TRBV5-1 | TGCGCCAGCAGCTTTGGTGCAACTAATGAAAAACTGTTTTTT | CASSFGATNEKLFF
- | TRBJ2-1 | - | TRBV19 | TGTGCCAGTAGGACTGGGGGATTAGGTGAGCAGTTCTTC | CASRTGGLGEQFF
many | TRBJ2-2 | TRBD2 | TRBV20-1 | TGCAGTGCTAGCGGACTAGGTGGCACCGGGGAGCTGTTTTTT | CSASGLGGTGELFF
few | TRBJ1-2 | - | TRBV12-3/TRBV12-4 | TGTGCCAGCAGTTTGTCGAATAACTATGGCTACACCTTC | CASSLSNNYGYTF
few | TRBJ2-7 | TRBD2 | TRBV12-3/TRBV12-4 | TGTGCCAGCAGTTTAGGTTTAGCGGGGGGTTCTAAGCAGTACTTC | CASSLGLAGGSKQYF
few | TRBJ1-1 | TRBD1 | TRBV11-2 | TGTGCCAGCACCTACCCGACAGGGAACGCTTTCTTT | CASTYPTGNAFF
few | TRBJ1-3 | - | TRBV6-5 | TGTGCCAGCAGTTACTCGGGGGACTCTGGAAACACCATATATTTT | CASSYSGDSGNTIYF
- | TRBJ2-5 | - | TRBV7-2 | TGTGCCAGCAGCTTAGTCCAGCAAGAGACCCAGTACTTC | CASSLVQQETQYF
once | TRBJ2-1 | TRBD2 | TRBV24-1 | TGTGCCACCAGTGATGTGACTAGCGGGAGGTCCTACAATGAGCAGTTCTTC | CATSDVTSGRSYNEQFF
many | TRBJ2-1 | - | TRBV4-1 | TGCGCCAGCAGCCAAGTCACGGGGGCCAATGAGCAGTTCTTC | CASSQVTGANEQFF
few | TRBJ1-3 | - | TRBV7-6 | TGTGCCAGCTCGGCTGTTTCTGGAAACACCATATATTTT | CASSAVSGNTIYF
- | TRBJ2-2 | - | TRBV5-1 | TGCGCCAGCAGCTTGAGGGGCGGAGGCGACACCGGGGAGCTGTTTTTT | CASSLRGGGDTGELFF
many | TRBJ2-7 | TRBD1 | TRBV11-2 | TGTGCCAGCAGCTCCGGGGGGACAGGGGGCTACGAGCAGTACTTC | CASSSGGTGGYEQYF
- | TRBJ2-3 | - | TRBV19 | TGTGCCAGTAGCACCATAAACACAGATACGCAGTATTTT | CASSTINTDTQYF
- | TRBJ2-3 | - | TRBV5-1 | TGCGCCAGCTCCTCCGGGGCACTTAGCACAGATACGCAGTATTTT | CASSSGALSTDTQYF
few | TRBJ1-5 | - | TRBV20-1 | TGCAGTGCTAGGATTCGTATTGGTCAGCCCCAGCATTTT | CSARIRIGQPQHF
- | TRBJ2-1 | - | TRBV7-9 | TGTGCCAGCAGCTCCAATAGCGAGCAGTTCTTC | CASSSNSEQFF
few | TRBJ1-6 | TRBD1 | TRBV7-9 | TGTGCCAGCAGCTTAACAGGGGAGGGTTCACCCCTCCACTTT | CASSLTGEGSPLHF